The T cell receptor (beta chain) under discussion was sequenced for a study of shared clonotypes between healthy human individuals. CDR3 length equals 15 residues. V was pared by 4 bases and J by 4 bases, with 15 bases between. Germline loops: CDR1 SGHVS, CDR2 FQNEAQ. Study outcomes and limitations: Non-shared clonotypes had lower generation probabilities than clonotypes shared by all four sorted-subset donors. Sharing across several donors was seen in 4% to 6.5% of naive CD4 clonotypes.

It was at deep level that the assay was run. The data were produced by immunoSEQ multiplex PCR, yet TCRdb's version contains in-frame clones alone and is incomplete. This sample has about 2.4 million clones, with 90% to 95% found just once. Comments on this clone: The antigen is unknown.

Material: naive CD4+ T cells from PBMCs. Noted subset: CD45RA+ positively selected. V is TRBV7-8 and J is TRBJ2-3; D gene unclear. The TCR sequence derives from a man aged 18-30 years in good health. Some clones in this sample may be carry-over from other donors' samples. CDR3 DNA sequence: TGTGCCAGCAGCTGGCCGGGCGATTTGGCAGATACGCAGTATTTT. Protein product: CASSWPGDLADTQYF.